The entry below gives a single T cell receptor beta chain sequence along with its context. The antigen is undetermined. Focal radiation was given together with CTLA-4 blockade (ipilimumab) to patients with chemo-refractory metastatic non-small-cell lung cancer. There are 15 residues in the CDR3. Germline V gives CDR1 KGHSH, CDR2 LQKENI. With 5 bases clipped from V and 2 bases from J, the junction kept 4 bases outside the gene matches. The data belong to a study of radiotherapy plus CTLA-4 blockade in lung cancer. Study in general: Objective response rate was 18%; disease control rate, around 30%.

Study-wide points: Response, reportedly, was best predicted by interferon-beta along with early blood T cell clone dynamics. Once radiotherapy plus ipilimumab had been given, TCR clones derived from tumor expanded in blood.

The table came from immunoSEQ multiplex PCR; TCRdb's copy has only in-frame clones and leaves some out. Here the sample spans under 45,000 clones, about four fifths being singletons. The clonotype originates from a human donor with non-small cell lung cancer that progressed on radiotherapy plus ipilimumab. The rearrangement uses TRBV18 and TRBJ1-3; the match to TRBD1 covers 9 bases. This sample comprised peripheral blood, obtained from a patient treated with radiotherapy plus ipilimumab. The CDR3 coding sequence is TGTGCCAGCTCAATACAGGGGGCTCCTGGAAACACCATATATTTT. Amino acids: CASSIQGAPGNTIYF.